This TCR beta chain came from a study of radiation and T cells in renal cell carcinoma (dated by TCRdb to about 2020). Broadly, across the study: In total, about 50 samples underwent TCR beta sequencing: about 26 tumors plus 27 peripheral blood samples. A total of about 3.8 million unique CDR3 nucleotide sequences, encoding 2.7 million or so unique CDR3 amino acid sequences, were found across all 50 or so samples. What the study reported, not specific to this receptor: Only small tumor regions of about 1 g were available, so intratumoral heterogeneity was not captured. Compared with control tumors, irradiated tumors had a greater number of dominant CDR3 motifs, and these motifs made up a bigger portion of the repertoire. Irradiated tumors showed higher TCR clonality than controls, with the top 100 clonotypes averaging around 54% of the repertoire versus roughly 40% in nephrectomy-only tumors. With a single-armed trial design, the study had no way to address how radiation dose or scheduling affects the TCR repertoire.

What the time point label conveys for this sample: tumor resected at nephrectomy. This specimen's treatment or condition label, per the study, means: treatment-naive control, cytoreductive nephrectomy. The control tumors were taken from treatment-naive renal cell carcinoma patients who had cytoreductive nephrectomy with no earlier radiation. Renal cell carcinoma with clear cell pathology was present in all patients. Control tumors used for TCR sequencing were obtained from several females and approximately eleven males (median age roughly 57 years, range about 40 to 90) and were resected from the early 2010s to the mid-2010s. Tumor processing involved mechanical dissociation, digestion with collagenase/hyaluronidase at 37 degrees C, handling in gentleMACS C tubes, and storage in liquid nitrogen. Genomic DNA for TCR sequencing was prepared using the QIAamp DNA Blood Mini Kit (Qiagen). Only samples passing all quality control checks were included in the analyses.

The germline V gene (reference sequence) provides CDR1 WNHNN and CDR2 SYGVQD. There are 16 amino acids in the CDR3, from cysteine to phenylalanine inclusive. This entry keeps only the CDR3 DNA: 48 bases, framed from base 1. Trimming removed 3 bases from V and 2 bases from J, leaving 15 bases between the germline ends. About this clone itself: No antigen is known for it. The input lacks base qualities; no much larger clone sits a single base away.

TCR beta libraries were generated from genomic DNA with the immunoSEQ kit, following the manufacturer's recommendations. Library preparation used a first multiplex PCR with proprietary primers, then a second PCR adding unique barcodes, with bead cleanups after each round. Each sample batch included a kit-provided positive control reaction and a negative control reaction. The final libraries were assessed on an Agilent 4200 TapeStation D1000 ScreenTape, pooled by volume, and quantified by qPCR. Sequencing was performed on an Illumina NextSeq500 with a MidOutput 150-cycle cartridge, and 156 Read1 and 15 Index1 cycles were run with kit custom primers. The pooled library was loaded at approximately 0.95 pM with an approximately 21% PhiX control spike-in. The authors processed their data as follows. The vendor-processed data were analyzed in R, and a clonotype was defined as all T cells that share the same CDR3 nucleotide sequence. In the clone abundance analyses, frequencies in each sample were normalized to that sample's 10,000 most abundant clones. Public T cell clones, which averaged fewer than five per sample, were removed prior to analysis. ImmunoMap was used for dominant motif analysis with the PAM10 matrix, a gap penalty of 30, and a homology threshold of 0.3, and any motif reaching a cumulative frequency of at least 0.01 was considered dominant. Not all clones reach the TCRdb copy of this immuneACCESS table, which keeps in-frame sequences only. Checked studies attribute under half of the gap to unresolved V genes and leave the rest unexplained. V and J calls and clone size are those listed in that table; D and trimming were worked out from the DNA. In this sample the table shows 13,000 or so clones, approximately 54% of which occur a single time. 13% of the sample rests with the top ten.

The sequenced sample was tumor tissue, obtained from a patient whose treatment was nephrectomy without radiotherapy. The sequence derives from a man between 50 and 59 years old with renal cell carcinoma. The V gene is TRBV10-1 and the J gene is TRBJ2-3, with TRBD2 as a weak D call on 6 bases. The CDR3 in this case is CASSDTTRFVTDTQYF. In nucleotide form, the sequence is TGCGCCAGCAGTGACACGACTAGATTTGTCACAGATACGCAGTATTTT.